This T cell receptor beta chain was profiled in a study of blood T cell repertoires in COVID-19. In the study overall: PBMCs, B-cell-depleted T cells, or T cells provided the cDNA or gDNA that made up the material.

J gave up 2 bases and V 4 bases, and 13 bases lay outside the gene matches. This CDR3 comprises 17 residues. Germline V gene sequence: CDR1 SGHKS, CDR2 YYEKEE (reference sequence). In the original analysis: The authors estimated nucleated cell counts from reference gene primer amplification. Using immunoSEQ multiplex PCR, the repertoire was profiled, and TCRdb retains in-frame clones only, with some absent. For V, J and clone size, that table is used; D and trimming come from the DNA. The data contain 120,000 to 150,000 clones, under 85% of them singletons. The sample comprised peripheral blood. The chain uses TRBV5-5 and TRBJ2-3, with 7 bases lining up with TRBD2. This TCR derives from a human donor in a cohort sampled during active COVID-19. CDR3 DNA: TGTGCCAGCAGCCTGGCCGGGGGTAGCGGGCACACAGATACGCAGTATTTT. The encoded protein is CASSLAGGSGHTDTQYF. The full variable domain, its missing parts supplied by reference TRBV5-5 and TRBJ2-3, is DAGVTQSPTHLIKTRGQQVTLRCSPISGHKSVSWYQQVLGQGPQFIFQYYEKEERGRGNFPDRFSARQFPNYSSELNVNALLLGDSALYLCASSLAGGSGHTDTQYFGPGTRLTVL.